Below, 14 T cell receptor beta chains from the same sample are listed, as sequenced in a study of T cell responses to AZD1222 COVID-19 vaccine. The repertoire was sequenced with immunoSEQ multiplex PCR; TCRdb's copy has only in-frame clones and lacks some. Here the sample spans about 160,000 clones, about 91% being singletons. This specimen consisted of peripheral blood, obtained on day 0 of AZD1222 vaccination. These receptors all come from an adult in good health.

This clone was counted once. This sequence joins TRBV9 and TRBJ2-5, with 9 bases aligning to TRBD2. This CDR3 is 16 amino acids long. Germline V lookup: CDR1 SGDLS, CDR2 YYNGEE. The trim removed 1 base at V and 3 bases at J, leaving 7 bases unmatched. CDR3 residues: CASSVMAGGQEETQYF. In nucleotides, the CDR3 is TGTGCCAGCAGCGTAATGGCGGGGGGGCAGGAAGAGACCCAGTACTTC.

This clone was detected only once. J is TRBJ1-4 and V is TRBV7-2; possible D gene TRBD1, 5 bases. This CDR3 is built from 13 residues. V was pared by 5 bases and J by 8 bases, with 12 bases between. CDR1 SGHTA and CDR2 FQGNSA come from the germline V gene. The CDR3: CASSPGVREKLFF. CDR3 sequence (DNA): TGTGCCAGCAGCCCGGGGGTTCGAGAAAAACTGTTTTTT. The full variable domain, rest sourced from reference TRBV7-2 and TRBJ1-4, is GAGVSQSPSNKVTEKGKDVELRCDPISGHTALYWYRQSLGQGLEFLIYFQGNSAPDKSGLPSDRFSAERTGGSVSTLTIQRTQQEDSAVYLCASSPGVREKLFFGSGTQLSVL.

The rearrangement links TRBV5-1 to TRBJ1-2; unclear D gene. Trimming removed 4 bases from V and 5 bases from J, with 21 bases in between. The CDR3 is made up of 16 amino acids. Germline V gene data show CDR1 as SGHRS and CDR2 as YFSETQ. The CDR3 here is CASSLVEGGLPYGYTF. The DNA of the CDR3 is TGCGCCAGCAGCCTCGTGGAGGGAGGCCTCCCTTATGGCTACACCTTC.

The genes are TRBV20-1 and TRBJ1-2, with D possibly matching TRBD1 (5 bases). CDR3 length: 11 amino acids. Germline V lookup: CDR1 DFQATT, CDR2 SNEGSKA (reference sequence). Trimming pared 3 bases from V and 12 bases from J, leaving 14 bases between. The DNA for the CDR3 is TGCAGTGCTAGTGGGGCCCTACAGCACACCTTC. Protein product: CSASGALQHTF.

J is TRBJ1-1 and V is TRBV10-3; 10 positions match TRBD1. V lost 6 bases, J lost 3 bases, and 4 bases stayed unmatched. CDR3 length: 14 amino acids. The germline V gene has CDR1 ENHRY and CDR2 SYGVKD. As DNA, the CDR3 is TGTGCCATCAGGGACAGGGGGGACGACACTGAAGCTTTCTTT. Amino acid sequence: CAIRDRGDDTEAFF.

The V gene is TRBV6-2 or TRBV6-3, the J gene TRBJ1-1, with D tentatively TRBD1 (6 bases). The CDR3 covers 17 residues. CDR1 MNHEY and CDR2 SVGEGT come from the germline V gene. Between the trimmed V and J ends, which lost 0 bases and 0 bases, there was a span of 14 bases. The CDR3 region has the DNA TGTGCCAGCAGTTACTCGAGGGGGGCGGGTATGAACACTGAAGCTTTCTTT. Encoded protein: CASSYSRGAGMNTEAFF.

This chain connects TRBV3-1 (or the pseudogene TRBV3-2) to TRBJ2-7; 8 bases fit TRBD1. In germline, CDR1 is LGHDT, CDR2 YNNKEL (reference sequence). The CDR3 length is 14 residues. Trimming cost V 2 bases and J 2 bases; bases outside gene matches: 2. The chain's CDR3 is CASSQPGQAYEQYF. CDR3 DNA sequence: TGTGCCAGCAGCCAACCGGGACAGGCCTACGAGCAGTACTTC.

Turning to this clone: In the same sample, other DNA sequences code for this CDR3. The chain couples TRBV6-5 to TRBJ1-1, with D possibly matching TRBD1 (5 bases). There are 14 residues in the CDR3. Germline CDR1 is MNHEY and CDR2 is SVGAGI. V dropped 6 bases and J dropped 3 bases, with 14 bases sitting between them. The CDR3 spells CASSPGGGDTEAFF. DNA for the CDR3: TGTGCCAGCAGCCCCGGAGGAGGGGACACTGAAGCTTTCTTT.

V is TRBV7-9 and J is TRBJ2-2, with a weak D call TRBD2 (5 bases). The V end was cut by 5 bases, the J end by 4 bases, with 23 bases between. The CDR3 is made up of 18 amino acids. The germline V gene encodes CDR1 SEHNR and CDR2 FQNEAQ (reference sequence). Written as DNA, the CDR3 is TGTGCCAGCAGCCTCGATTTATCCGGGATCAAGGGCACCGGGGAGCTGTTTTTT. Protein product: CASSLDLSGIKGTGELFF. The entire variable domain, with the rest obtained from reference TRBV7-9 and TRBJ2-2, is as follows: DTGVSQNPRHKITKRGQNVTFRCDPISEHNRLYWYRQTLGQGPEFLTYFQNEAQLEKSRLLSDRFSAERPKGSFSTLEIQRTEQGDSAMYLCASSLDLSGIKGTGELFFGEGSRLTVL.

This chain connects TRBV7-7 to TRBJ2-7; 7 positions match TRBD2. This CDR3 spans 13 amino acids. V was clipped by 4 bases and J by 4 bases; unmatched bases: 4. In germline, CDR1 is SSHAT, CDR2 FNYEAQ (reference sequence). CDR3 DNA sequence: TGTGCCAGCAGCTCGTGGGAGGGATACGAGCAGTACTTC. This codes for CASSSWEGYEQYF.

The gene calls are TRBV14 and TRBJ2-5, with D unresolved. This CDR3 region has 13 residues. Per germline, CDR1 SGHDN and CDR2 FVKESK. The V gene lost 1 base and the J gene lost 4 bases, with 7 bases spanning the gap. The CDR3: CASSQVKSETQYF. The CDR3 coding sequence is TGTGCCAGCAGCCAAGTAAAATCAGAGACCCAGTACTTC.

On this clone itself: A read error may account for a junction end that differs from germline. The genes are TRBV6-5 and TRBJ1-6, with D hard to call. CDR1 and CDR2 (germline): MNHEY, SVGAGI. This CDR3 has 11 residues. The CDR3 DNA is TGTGCCAGCAGACTCGCGGGAGGTGAATACTTT. This codes for CASRLAGGEYF.

The CDR3 sequence: CASSLASPASYEQYF. The CDR3 nucleotides are TGTGCCAGCAGCTTAGCGTCCCCAGCATCCTACGAGCAGTACTTC. V is TRBV7-2 and J is TRBJ2-7, with D unresolved. This CDR3 has 15 amino acids. Germline V gives CDR1 SGHTA, CDR2 FQGNSA. V gave up 0 bases and J gave up 1 base, with 10 bases separating them.

The chain combines TRBV7-2 with TRBJ2-2, with 7 bases that match TRBD2. The V segment lost 1 base and the J segment 6 bases; nucleotides outside the gene matches: 11. Germline loops: CDR1 SGHTA, CDR2 FQGNSA. The CDR3 length is 17 residues. CDR3 sequence: CASSLVLADRGAGELFF. In nucleotides, the CDR3 is TGTGCCAGCAGCTTAGTTCTAGCGGACCGGGGGGCCGGGGAGCTGTTTTTT.